A selection of T cell receptor beta chains follows, all from one sample in a study of cytomegalovirus exposure and HLA in healthy donors. Here immunoSEQ multiplex PCR was the method, and the copy in TCRdb shows in-frame clones only, minus some. The repertoire holds 110,000 or so clones, with about 78% as singletons. The source material was PBMCs. The source is a woman aged 25 to 39 in good health and CMV-seropositive. The CDR3 runs from the conserved cysteine through the conserved F or W. Each record gives: V gene, J gene, clone size, D gene, CDR3 protein, CDR3 DNA. The D gene is left open where the match is weak. Expanded clones are given a class, and other clones once, few, many or no size at all.

>TRBV10-1|TRBJ1-2|NA|TRBD1
CASRVDRVGGYTF
TGCGCCAGCAGAGTAGACAGGGTAGGCGGCTACACCTTC
>TRBV13|TRBJ2-3|NA|TRBD2
CASSLIYSGAPDTQYF
TGTGCCAGCAGCTTAATTTACAGCGGGGCGCCAGATACGCAGTATTTT
>TRBV7-8|TRBJ2-7|NA|NA
CASSSDYSYEQYF
TGTGCCAGCAGCTCTGACTACTCCTACGAGCAGTACTTC
>TRBV7-9|TRBJ1-2|NA|TRBD1
CASSRGQVASNYGYTF
TGTGCCAGCAGCAGAGGACAGGTGGCTTCTAACTATGGCTACACCTTC
>TRBV7-9|TRBJ1-3|NA|NA
CASRPDQVAGNTIYF
TGTGCCAGCAGACCCGATCAGGTGGCCGGAAACACCATATATTTT
>TRBV7-9|TRBJ2-7|NA|TRBD1
CASSLADRGPEQYF
TGTGCCAGCAGCTTAGCGGACAGGGGACCTGAGCAGTACTTC
>TRBV11-2|TRBJ2-7|NA|TRBD1
CASSQQGTSSYEQYF
TGTGCCAGCAGCCAACAGGGGACCTCTTCCTACGAGCAGTACTTC
>TRBV19|TRBJ1-6|NA|TRBD1
CASSAGTGVYNSPLHF
TGTGCCAGTAGTGCTGGGACAGGGGTCTATAATTCACCCCTCCACTTT
>TRBV15|TRBJ1-2|NA|NA
CATSRDRGGGGEYGYTF
TGTGCCACCAGCAGAGATCGCGGTGGGGGGGGTGAATATGGCTACACCTTC
>TRBV27|TRBJ1-6|NA|NA
CASSLGVHAGSPLHF
TGTGCCAGCAGTTTAGGAGTACACGCGGGTTCACCCCTCCACTTT
>TRBV11-3|TRBJ2-3|NA|TRBD2
CASSFPAGGGADTQYF
TGTGCCAGCAGCTTTCCTGCGGGGGGCGGGGCGGATACGCAGTATTTT
>TRBV5-8|TRBJ1-1|NA|TRBD1
CASSRDRRVAFF
TGTGCCAGCAGCCGGGACAGGCGGGTCGCTTTCTTT
>TRBV27|TRBJ2-7|NA|TRBD1
CASSLLGGNEQYF
TGTGCCAGCAGTTTATTAGGGGGCAACGAGCAGTACTTC
>TRBV18|TRBJ1-2|NA|TRBD1
CASSPPGGQGTIGNYGYTF
TGTGCCAGCTCACCACCGGGGGGACAGGGGACGATCGGCAACTATGGCTACACCTTC
>TRBV7-9|TRBJ2-5|once|TRBD2
CASSSLAGRGETQYF
TGTGCCAGCAGCTCACTAGCGGGGAGAGGGGAGACCCAGTACTTC
>TRBV25-1|TRBJ1-1|few|TRBD1
CASRAPDRVNAEAFF
TGTGCCAGCAGGGCCCCGGACAGGGTAAACGCTGAAGCTTTCTTT
>TRBV5-1|TRBJ2-5|NA|NA
CASSSISYQETQYF
TGCGCCAGCAGCTCTATATCGTACCAAGAGACCCAGTACTTC
>TRBV2|TRBJ1-3|NA|TRBD1
CASSEGFRGSGNTIYF
TGTGCCAGCAGTGAAGGGTTCAGGGGGTCTGGAAACACCATATATTTT
>TRBV6-1|TRBJ1-5|NA|NA
CASSVQVNNQPQHF
TGTGCCAGCAGTGTGCAGGTAAACAATCAGCCCCAGCATTTT
>TRBV30|TRBJ2-7|NA|TRBD2
CAWTTSGGTYEQYF
TGTGCCTGGACCACTAGCGGAGGAACCTACGAGCAGTACTTC
>TRBV30|TRBJ2-2|NA|NA
CAWSRREVAGELFF
TGTGCCTGGAGTAGAAGAGAAGTTGCCGGGGAGCTGTTTTTT
>TRBV5-1|TRBJ2-5|NA|TRBD1
CASSPDRVGQETQYF
TGCGCCAGCAGCCCCGACAGGGTTGGCCAAGAGACCCAGTACTTC
>TRBV6-1|TRBJ2-5|NA|NA
CASKGYQETQYF
TGTGCCAGCAAGGGGTACCAAGAGACCCAGTACTTC